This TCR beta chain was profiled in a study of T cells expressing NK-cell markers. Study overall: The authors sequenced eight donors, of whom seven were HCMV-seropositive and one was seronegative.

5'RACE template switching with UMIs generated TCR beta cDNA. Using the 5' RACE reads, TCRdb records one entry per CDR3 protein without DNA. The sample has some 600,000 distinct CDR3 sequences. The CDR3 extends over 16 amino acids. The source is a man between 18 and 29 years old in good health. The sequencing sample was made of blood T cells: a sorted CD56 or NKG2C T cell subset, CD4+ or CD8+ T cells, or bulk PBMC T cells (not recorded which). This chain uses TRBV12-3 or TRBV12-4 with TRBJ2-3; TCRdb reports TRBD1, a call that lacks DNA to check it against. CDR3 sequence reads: CASTGLGTPFTDTQYF.